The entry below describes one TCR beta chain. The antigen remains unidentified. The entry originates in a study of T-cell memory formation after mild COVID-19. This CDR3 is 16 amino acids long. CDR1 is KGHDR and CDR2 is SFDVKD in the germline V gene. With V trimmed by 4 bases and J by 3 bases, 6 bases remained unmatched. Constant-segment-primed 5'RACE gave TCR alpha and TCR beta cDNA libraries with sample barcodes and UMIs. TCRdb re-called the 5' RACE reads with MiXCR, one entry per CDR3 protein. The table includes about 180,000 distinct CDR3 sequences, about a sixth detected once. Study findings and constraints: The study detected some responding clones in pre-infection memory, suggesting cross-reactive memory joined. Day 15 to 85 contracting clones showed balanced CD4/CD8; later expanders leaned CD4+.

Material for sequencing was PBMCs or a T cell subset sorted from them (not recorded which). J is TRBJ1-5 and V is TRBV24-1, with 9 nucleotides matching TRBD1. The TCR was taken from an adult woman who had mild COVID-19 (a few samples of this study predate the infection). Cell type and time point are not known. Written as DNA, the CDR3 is TGTGCCACCAGTGAGGGGGGACAGGGTGTCAATCAGCCCCAGCATTTT. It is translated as CATSEGGQGVNQPQHF.